The 22 T cell receptor beta chains given below trace back to one sample, sequenced in a study of blood T cell repertoires in COVID-19. The protocol was immunoSEQ multiplex PCR, while the TCRdb copy is restricted to in-frame clones and leaves out a portion. The sample comprises some 100,000 clones, over 75% of which are singletons, and around 6% rests with the top ten. Sequenced: peripheral blood. These receptors originate from an older woman with acute or convalescent COVID-19.

CDR3 DNA sequence: TGTGCCAGTAGTATCCTCGGGACAGAGGGGGCTGGAAACACCATATATTTT. This translates into CASSILGTEGAGNTIYF. This chain joins TRBV19 and TRBJ1-3; 7 bases agree with TRBD1. The junction had 10 bases not matched to a gene; V was cut back by 3 bases and J by 2 bases. The CDR3 contains 17 residues. Germline V gives CDR1 LNHDA, CDR2 SQIVND (reference sequence).

This rearrangement joins TRBV19 to TRBJ1-1; no clear D gene. CDR1 LNHDA and CDR2 SQIVND come from the germline V gene (reference sequence). The CDR3 is 13 residues long. V was clipped by 2 bases and J by 2 bases, with 6 bases between them. The CDR3 is CASSITGNTEAFF. CDR3 DNA: TGTGCCAGTAGTATAACGGGTAACACTGAAGCTTTCTTT.

This chain uses TRBV6-5 with TRBJ2-1; tentatively, D is TRBD2 (6 bases). CDR1 and CDR2 from the germline V gene are MNHEY and SVGAGI. The length of the CDR3 is 15 residues. V dropped 8 bases and J dropped 3 bases, with 17 bases sitting between them. The CDR3 region is CASVGGGDFYNEQFF. DNA for the CDR3: TGTGCCAGCGTGGGAGGCGGGGACTTCTACAATGAGCAGTTCTTC.

V gene TRBV27 combines with J gene TRBJ2-7; the match to TRBD2 covers 8 bases. CDR3 length equals 16 residues. Germline CDR1 and CDR2: MNHEY and SMNVEV (reference sequence). J gave up 6 bases and V 3 bases, and 13 bases lay outside the gene matches. The CDR3 here is CASSFFGASGSTEQYF. DNA of the CDR3: TGTGCCAGCAGTTTTTTCGGAGCGAGCGGGAGTACCGAGCAGTACTTC.

The chain has TRBV2 and TRBJ1-2; tentatively, D is TRBD1 (6 bases). This CDR3 region has 14 residues. Trimming pared 7 bases from V and 7 bases from J, leaving 19 bases between. Germline CDR1 SNHLY, CDR2 FYNNEI. The CDR3 is CASTPHAGAGGYTF. DNA of the CDR3: TGTGCCAGCACGCCTCACGCGGGGGCGGGTGGCTACACCTTC.

This clone was seen more than once but under ten times. J is TRBJ2-6 and V is TRBV6-6; tentatively, D is TRBD1 (6 bases). V dropped 5 bases and J dropped 1 base, with 9 bases sitting between them. There are 15 residues in the CDR3. Germline CDR1 is MNHNY and CDR2 is SVGAGI (reference sequence). The CDR3 is CASSSDRSGANVLTF. CDR3 coding DNA: TGTGCCAGCAGTAGTGACAGGTCTGGGGCCAACGTCCTGACTTTC.

V and J are TRBV6-5 and TRBJ1-5, with 9 bases aligning to TRBD1. V shed 8 bases and J 7 bases; nucleotides not matched to a gene: 0. The CDR3 runs 11 residues. CDR1 is MNHEY, CDR2 SVGAGI, per germline. For the CDR3, the DNA is TGTGCCAGCGGGACAGGGCAGCCCCAGCATTTT. It is translated as CASGTGQPQHF.

The V gene is TRBV19, the J gene TRBJ1-5, with a possible D match to TRBD1 (6 bases). This CDR3 comprises 14 residues. V lost 5 bases and J lost 2, with 10 bases in between. Germline CDR1 and CDR2: LNHDA and SQIVND (reference sequence). In DNA, the CDR3 is TGTGCCAGTAGTCTAAGACAGGGCAATCAGCCCCAGCATTTT. Its protein is CASSLRQGNQPQHF. The complete variable domain, with remaining parts taken from reference TRBV19 and TRBJ1-5, reads DGGITQSPKYLFRKEGQNVTLSCEQNLNHDAMYWYRQDPGQGLRLIYYSQIVNDFQKGDIAEGYSVSREKKESFPLTVTSAQKNPTAFYLCASSLRQGNQPQHFGDGTRLSIL.

There are a few counts of this clone. V gene TRBV2 combines with J gene TRBJ2-7, with 12 positions matching TRBD2. This CDR3 spans 15 amino acids. The V and J ends lost 7 bases and 0 bases, in that order; junction bases with no gene match: 4. Per the germline V gene, CDR1 is SNHLY and CDR2 is FYNNEI. The CDR3 here is CASKLAGGLSYEQYF. In DNA, the CDR3 is TGTGCCAGCAAACTAGCGGGAGGACTCTCCTACGAGCAGTACTTC.

The V call is TRBV6-1, the J call TRBJ2-7, with TRBD2 identical over 10 bases. V shed 2 bases and J 6 bases; nucleotides not matched to a gene: 4. Germline lookup yields CDR1 MNHNS and CDR2 SASEGT. The CDR3 sequence is 14 residues long. CDR3 residues: CASSESSGSGEQYV. Written as DNA, the CDR3 is TGTGCCAGCAGTGAATCTAGCGGGAGTGGCGAGCAGTACGTC.

The genes are TRBV19 and TRBJ2-3, with 7 bases aligning to TRBD1. The germline V gene has CDR1 LNHDA and CDR2 SQIVND (reference sequence). The CDR3 covers 16 residues. Germline trimming cut 3 bases from V and 4 bases from J; bases unmatched to any gene: 10. The CDR3 protein is CASSIRQGVNADTQYF. The CDR3 nucleotides read TGTGCCAGTAGTATTCGACAGGGAGTGAATGCAGATACGCAGTATTTT.

The CDR3 sequence: CASSVATQGYNSPLHF. The CDR3, as DNA: TGTGCCAGCAGTGTAGCGACCCAGGGGTATAATTCACCCCTCCACTTT. The chain uses TRBV6-1 and TRBJ1-6; maybe TRBD1 (6 bases). CDR1 and CDR2 from the germline V gene are MNHNS and SASEGT. This CDR3 comprises 16 residues. V lost 4 bases, J lost 4 bases, and 14 bases lay in between.

The chain is built from TRBV6-5 and TRBJ1-5; D unclear. CDR3 size: 14 residues. Germline CDR1 is MNHEY and CDR2 is SVGAGI. V was shortened by 4 bases and J by 7 bases, with 14 bases between the two germline ends. The chain's CDR3 is CASSSTNWEQPQHF. The CDR3 nucleotides read TGTGCCAGCAGTTCAACCAACTGGGAGCAGCCCCAGCATTTT.

The V and J genes are TRBV12-3 or TRBV12-4 and TRBJ1-1; D is unclear. Trimming shortened V by 2 bases and J by 5 bases, and 6 bases separated the two germline ends. This CDR3 has 12 amino acids. CDR3 nucleotides: TGTGCCAGCAGTTTAACGGGGACTGAAGCTTTCTTT. Translated: CASSLTGTEAFF.

This clone was counted a single time. The chain recombines TRBV2 with TRBJ1-2; no definite D call. V lost 4 bases and J 4 bases, leaving 10 bases between the germline ends. The germline CDR1 and CDR2 sequences are SNHLY and FYNNEI. The CDR3 extends over 13 amino acids. Here the CDR3 DNA reads TGTGCCAGCAGTGTAGAAACGAGCTATGGCTACACCTTC. It translates to CASSVETSYGYTF.

This rearrangement joins TRBV29-1 to TRBJ2-1; TRBD2 matches at 8 bases. V lost 3 bases, J lost 7 bases, and 11 bases stayed unmatched. From germline, CDR1 is SQVTM and CDR2 ANQGSEA. This CDR3 has 15 residues. The CDR3 here is CSVEAPGTSKNEQFF. The CDR3 region has the DNA TGCAGCGTTGAGGCCCCTGGGACTAGTAAAAATGAGCAGTTCTTC.

The chain uses TRBV7-9 and TRBJ1-2; D is ambiguous. The V end lost 5 bases, the J end lost 2 bases, and 9 bases lay between the germline ends. Germline V gene lookup returns CDR1 SEHNR and CDR2 FQNEAQ (reference sequence). The CDR3 has 13 amino acids. The CDR3 reads CASSPMGNYGYTF. CDR3 DNA sequence: TGTGCCAGCAGCCCTATGGGCAACTATGGCTACACCTTC.

This clone was detected only a few times. The V and J genes are TRBV6-5 and TRBJ1-1; 7 bases map to TRBD1. V lost 4 bases to trimming and J lost 5 bases; unmatched junction nucleotides: 7. From germline, CDR1 is MNHEY and CDR2 SVGAGI. CDR3 size: 14 residues. DNA for the CDR3: TGTGCCAGCAGTTTTGACAGGGTACGGACTGAAGCTTTCTTT. It translates to CASSFDRVRTEAFF.

This clone was found a few times. The genes are TRBV19 and TRBJ1-6; D is undetermined. Per germline, CDR1 LNHDA and CDR2 SQIVND (reference sequence). Trimming took off 4 bases at V and 5 bases at J, with 6 bases between the two ends. The CDR3 is 13 residues long. CDR3: CASSKINNSPLHF. DNA of the CDR3: TGTGCCAGTAGTAAAATAAATAATTCACCCCTCCACTTT.

V and J are TRBV7-8 and TRBJ1-6; D remains ambiguous. The CDR3 is made up of 12 amino acids. V was clipped by 5 bases and J by 14 bases, with 13 bases between them. Germline values: CDR1 SGHVS, CDR2 FQNEAQ. The CDR3 DNA reads TGTGCCAGCAGCCCCCCTGCTTCGGCCCTCCACTTT. It yields the protein CASSPPASALHF. Complete variable domain (other parts from reference TRBV7-8 and TRBJ1-6): GAGVSQSPRYKVAKRGQDVALRCDPISGHVSLFWYQQALGQGPEFLTYFQNEAQLDKSGLPSDRFFAERPEGSVSTLKIQRTQQEDSAVYLCASSPPASALHFGNGTRLTVT.

This rearrangement joins TRBV18 to TRBJ2-1, with D possibly TRBD2 on 7 matching bases. Trimming removed 0 bases at V and 3 bases at J, with 12 bases between. Germline V gives CDR1 KGHSH, CDR2 LQKENI. CDR3 size: 16 residues. CDR3 coding DNA: TGTGCCAGCTCACCACCGAGGGGGGGAGACTACAATGAGCAGTTCTTC. It specifies CASSPPRGGDYNEQFF.

The chain is built from TRBV19 and TRBJ2-1, with D hard to call. The germline V gene encodes CDR1 LNHDA and CDR2 SQIVND (reference sequence). This CDR3 is 14 amino acids long. The germline V and J ends were trimmed by 1 base and 8 bases, with 12 bases remaining between them. CDR3 coding DNA: TGTGCCAGTAGTATAGGGGCCCTATCCGATGAGCAGTTCTTC. Translated: CASSIGALSDEQFF.